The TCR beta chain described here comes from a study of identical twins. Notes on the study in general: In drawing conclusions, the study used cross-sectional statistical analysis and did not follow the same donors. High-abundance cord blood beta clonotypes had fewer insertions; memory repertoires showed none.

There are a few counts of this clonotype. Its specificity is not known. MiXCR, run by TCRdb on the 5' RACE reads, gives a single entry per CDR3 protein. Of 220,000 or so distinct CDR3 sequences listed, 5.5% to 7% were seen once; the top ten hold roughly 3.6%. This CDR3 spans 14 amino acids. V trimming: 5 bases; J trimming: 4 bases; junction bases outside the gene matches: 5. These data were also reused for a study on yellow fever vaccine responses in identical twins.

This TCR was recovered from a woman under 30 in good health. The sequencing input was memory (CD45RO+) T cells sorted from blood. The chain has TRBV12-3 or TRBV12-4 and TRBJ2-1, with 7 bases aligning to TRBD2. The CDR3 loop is CASSREVRYNEQFF. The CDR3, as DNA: TGTGCCAGCAGTCGGGAGGTTCGGTACAATGAGCAGTTCTTC.